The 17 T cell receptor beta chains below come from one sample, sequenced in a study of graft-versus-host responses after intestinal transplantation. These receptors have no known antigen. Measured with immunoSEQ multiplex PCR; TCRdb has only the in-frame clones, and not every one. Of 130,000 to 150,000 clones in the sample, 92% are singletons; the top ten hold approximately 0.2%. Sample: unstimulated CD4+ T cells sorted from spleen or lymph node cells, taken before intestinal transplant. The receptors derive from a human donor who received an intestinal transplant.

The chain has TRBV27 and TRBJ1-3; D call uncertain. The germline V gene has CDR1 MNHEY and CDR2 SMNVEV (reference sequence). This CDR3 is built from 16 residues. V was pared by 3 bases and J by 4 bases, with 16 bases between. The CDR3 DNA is TGTGCCAGCAGTTTGTACGGGAGACTGGAGGGAAACACCATATATTTT. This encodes CASSLYGRLEGNTIYF.

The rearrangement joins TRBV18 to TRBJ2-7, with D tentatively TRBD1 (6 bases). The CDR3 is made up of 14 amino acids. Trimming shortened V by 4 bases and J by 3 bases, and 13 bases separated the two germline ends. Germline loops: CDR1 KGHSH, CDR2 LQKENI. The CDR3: CASSLTGTNYEQYF. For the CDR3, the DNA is TGTGCCAGCTCACTTACAGGGACCAACTACGAGCAGTACTTC.

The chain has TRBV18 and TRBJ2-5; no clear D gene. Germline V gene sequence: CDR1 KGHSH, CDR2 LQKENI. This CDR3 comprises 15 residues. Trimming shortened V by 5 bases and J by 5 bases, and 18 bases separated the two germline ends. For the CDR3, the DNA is TGTGCCAGCTCATCGTTTCAGTGGTTAAGGGAGACCCAGTACTTC. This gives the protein CASSSFQWLRETQYF.

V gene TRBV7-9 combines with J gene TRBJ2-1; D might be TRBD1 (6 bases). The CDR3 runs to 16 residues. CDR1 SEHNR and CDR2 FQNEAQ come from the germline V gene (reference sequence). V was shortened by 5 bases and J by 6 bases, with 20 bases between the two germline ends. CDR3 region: CASSPRVGEGGNEQFF. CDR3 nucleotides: TGTGCCAGCAGCCCTAGGGTTGGGGAAGGGGGCAATGAGCAGTTCTTC.

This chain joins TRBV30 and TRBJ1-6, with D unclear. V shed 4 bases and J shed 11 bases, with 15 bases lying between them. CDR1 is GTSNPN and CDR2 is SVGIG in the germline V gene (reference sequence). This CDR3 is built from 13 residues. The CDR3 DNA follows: TGTGCCTGGAATCTACAGAGAGAGACACCCCTCCACTTT. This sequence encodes CAWNLQRETPLHF.

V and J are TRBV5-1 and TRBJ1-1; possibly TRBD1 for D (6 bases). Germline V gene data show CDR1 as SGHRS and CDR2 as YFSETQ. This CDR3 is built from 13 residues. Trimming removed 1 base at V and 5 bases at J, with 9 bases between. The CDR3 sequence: CASSLIQGTEAFF. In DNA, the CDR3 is TGCGCCAGCAGCTTGATACAGGGTACTGAAGCTTTCTTT.

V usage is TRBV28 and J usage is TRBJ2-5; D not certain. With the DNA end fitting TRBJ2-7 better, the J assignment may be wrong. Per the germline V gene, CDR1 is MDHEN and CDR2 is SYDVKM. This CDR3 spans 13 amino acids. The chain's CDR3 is CASSIISTDEQYF. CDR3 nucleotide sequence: TGTGCCAGCAGTATAATATCCACGGACGAGCAGTACTTC.

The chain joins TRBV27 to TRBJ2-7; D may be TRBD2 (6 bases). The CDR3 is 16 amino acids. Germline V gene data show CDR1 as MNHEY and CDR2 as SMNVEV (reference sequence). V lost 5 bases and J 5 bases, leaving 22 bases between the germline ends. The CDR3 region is CASSPYLGGIRDEQYF. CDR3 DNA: TGTGCCAGCAGTCCCTACTTGGGAGGTATCAGGGACGAGCAGTACTTC.

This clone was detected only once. CDR3 nucleotides: TGTGCCAGCAGCCTTAGCGGGAGCACTGGTGAGCAGTTCTTC. Protein: CASSLSGSTGEQFF. V and J are TRBV2 and TRBJ2-1; 9 bases agree with TRBD2. The V segment lost 6 bases and the J segment 9 bases; nucleotides outside the gene matches: 9. Germline-derived CDR1 and CDR2 are SNHLY and FYNNEI. The CDR3 runs 14 residues.

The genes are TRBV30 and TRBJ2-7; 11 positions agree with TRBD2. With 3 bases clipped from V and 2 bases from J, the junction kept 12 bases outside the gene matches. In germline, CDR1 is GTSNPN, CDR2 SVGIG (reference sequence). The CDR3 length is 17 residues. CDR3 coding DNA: TGTGCCTGGAGCAAGGGCCAACTAGCGGGAGCCCCCTACGAGCAGTACTTC. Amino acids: CAWSKGQLAGAPYEQYF.

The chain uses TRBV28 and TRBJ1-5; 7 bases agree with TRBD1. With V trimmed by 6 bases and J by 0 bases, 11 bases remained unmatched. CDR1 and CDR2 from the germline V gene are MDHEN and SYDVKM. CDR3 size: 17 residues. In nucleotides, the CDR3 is TGTGCCAGCAGGCCTCACAGGGGCGACTATAGCAATCAGCCCCAGCATTTT. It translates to CASRPHRGDYSNQPQHF.

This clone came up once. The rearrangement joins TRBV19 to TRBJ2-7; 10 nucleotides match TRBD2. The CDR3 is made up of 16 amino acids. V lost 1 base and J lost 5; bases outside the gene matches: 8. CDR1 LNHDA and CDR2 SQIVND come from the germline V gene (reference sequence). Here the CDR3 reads CASSIVASGSFHEQYF. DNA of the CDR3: TGTGCCAGTAGTATAGTGGCTAGCGGGAGTTTCCACGAGCAGTACTTC.

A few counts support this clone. CDR3 nucleotides: TGTGCCAGCAGTGAACAACCGTCAGAGACCCAGTACTTC. This sequence encodes CASSEQPSETQYF. The V call is TRBV6-4, the J call TRBJ2-5; no clear D gene. The germline V gene encodes CDR1 MRHNA and CDR2 SNTAGT. Trimming cost V 3 bases and J 4 bases, with 9 bases left between them. The CDR3 sequence is 13 residues long.

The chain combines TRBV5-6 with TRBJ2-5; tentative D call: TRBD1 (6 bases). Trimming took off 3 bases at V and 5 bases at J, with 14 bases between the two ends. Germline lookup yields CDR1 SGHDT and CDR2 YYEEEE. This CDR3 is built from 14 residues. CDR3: CASSYRDKGETQYF. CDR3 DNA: TGTGCCAGCAGCTACCGGGACAAGGGGGAGACCCAGTACTTC. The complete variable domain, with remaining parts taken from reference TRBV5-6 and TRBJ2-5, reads DAGVTQSPTHLIKTRGQQVTLRCSPKSGHDTVSWYQQALGQGPQFIFQYYEEEERQRGNFPDRFSGHQFPNYSSELNVNALLLGDSALYLCASSYRDKGETQYFGPGTRLLVL.

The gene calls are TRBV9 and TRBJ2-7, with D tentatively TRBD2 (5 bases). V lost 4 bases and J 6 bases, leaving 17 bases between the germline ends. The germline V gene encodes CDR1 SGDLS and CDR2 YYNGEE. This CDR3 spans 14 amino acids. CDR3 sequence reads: CASSTRADYGEQYF. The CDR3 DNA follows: TGTGCCAGCAGCACCCGGGCCGACTACGGCGAGCAGTACTTC.

CDR3 sequence (DNA): TGTGCCAGCAGGGCGGGACTCCTCTACAATGAGCAGTTCTTC. Translated: CASRAGLLYNEQFF. This sequence joins TRBV28 and TRBJ2-1, with D possibly matching TRBD2 (6 bases). Per germline, CDR1 MDHEN and CDR2 SYDVKM. The CDR3 is 14 amino acids. V lost 6 bases to trimming and J lost 3 bases, with 12 bases between them.

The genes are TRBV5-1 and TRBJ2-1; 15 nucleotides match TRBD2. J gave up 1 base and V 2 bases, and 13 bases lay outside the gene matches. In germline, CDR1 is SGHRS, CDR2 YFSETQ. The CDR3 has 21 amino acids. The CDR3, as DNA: TGCGCCAGCAGCTTTCAAGTACCGGGACTAGCGGGAGGCGGGTCCTACAATGAGCAGTTCTTC. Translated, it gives CASSFQVPGLAGGGSYNEQFF.